Listed below are T cell receptor beta chains from one sample, sequenced in a study of cytomegalovirus exposure and HLA in healthy donors. Assay used: immunoSEQ multiplex PCR; TCRdb lists only in-frame clones, some missing. Of hundreds of thousands of clones listed, around 89% are singletons. Sequencing was carried out using PBMCs. The receptors stem from a woman aged 18-29 years in good health and CMV-seronegative. Both conserved end residues are part of each CDR3. A D gene is named only where the DNA matches it firmly. Size is stated for part of the rows, as once, few or many counts, or as a class when the clone is expanded.

size: .
V: TRBV10-1
D: TRBD2
J: TRBJ2-1
DNA: TGCGCCAGCAGGGAACTAGCGGGGGACAACAATGAGCAGTTCTTC
CDR3: CASRELAGDNNEQFF

size: .
V: TRBV9
D: .
J: TRBJ2-7
DNA: TGTGCCAGCAGCGCTTCCTTGTACGGCGAGCAGTACTTC
CDR3: CASSASLYGEQYF

size: once
V: TRBV13
D: TRBD1
J: TRBJ1-2
DNA: TGTGCCAGCAGCTTAGGACAGGGGAACTATGGCTACACCTTC
CDR3: CASSLGQGNYGYTF

size: .
V: TRBV4-3
D: .
J: TRBJ2-3
DNA: TGCGCCAGCAGCCAAGATGGGCTTCATACGCAGTATTTT
CDR3: CASSQDGLHTQYF

size: once
V: TRBV27
D: TRBD2
J: TRBJ2-7
DNA: TGTGCCAGCAGTTTCCTCCCCGGGGGGGATTCCTACGGGCAGTACTTC
CDR3: CASSFLPGGDSYGQYF

size: .
V: TRBV7-9
D: TRBD2
J: TRBJ2-2
DNA: TGTGCCAGCAGCGCGGGACTAGCGGGAGGATCGAACACCGGGGAGCTGTTTTTT
CDR3: CASSAGLAGGSNTGELFF

size: once
V: TRBV7-7
D: .
J: TRBJ2-1
DNA: TGTGCCAGCAGCTTAAGTACGGGGGCCTACAATGAGCAGTTCTTC
CDR3: CASSLSTGAYNEQFF

size: .
V: TRBV11-1
D: TRBD1
J: TRBJ1-1
DNA: TGTGCCAGCAGCGTAAACAGGGGGCTTGGAGGGGGGGGCACTGAAGCTTTCTTT
CDR3: CASSVNRGLGGGGTEAFF

size: .
V: TRBV19
D: TRBD2
J: TRBJ2-7
DNA: TGTGCCAGTAGTGCCGGGACTAGCGGCTACGAGCAGTACTTC
CDR3: CASSAGTSGYEQYF

size: .
V: TRBV4-1
D: TRBD2
J: TRBJ2-4
DNA: TGCGCCAGCAGCCCTGGACTAGCGGGGGGCCTCACCAAAAACATTCAGTACTTC
CDR3: CASSPGLAGGLTKNIQYF

size: .
V: TRBV11-2
D: TRBD1
J: TRBJ1-6
DNA: TGTGCCAGCAGCTTAGATCGGACAGGGGGATCACCCCTCCACTTT
CDR3: CASSLDRTGGSPLHF

size: .
V: TRBV4-1
D: TRBD1
J: TRBJ2-7
DNA: TGCGCCAGCAGCCCGGGACAGTTCTACGAGCAGTACTTC
CDR3: CASSPGQFYEQYF

size: .
V: TRBV21-1
D: .
J: TRBJ1-6
DNA: TGTGCCAGCACCCAATCCGACTGGGATAATTCACCCCTCCACTTT
CDR3: CASTQSDWDNSPLHF

size: .
V: TRBV7-9
D: .
J: TRBJ1-1
DNA: TGTGCCAGCAGCCCCAGGGTTTGGAAGAACACTGAAGCTTTCTTT
CDR3: CASSPRVWKNTEAFF

size: .
V: TRBV6-5
D: TRBD2
J: TRBJ2-5
DNA: TGTGCCAGCAGCACCAGCGGGGAGGGAGAGACCCAGTACTTC
CDR3: CASSTSGEGETQYF